The present T cell receptor (beta chain) was sequenced within a study of T-cell memory formation after mild COVID-19. In regard to this clonotype: The antigen remains undetermined.

A 5'RACE reaction primed in the constant segment made cDNA libraries of TCR alpha and TCR beta, and these carried sample barcodes and UMIs. TCRdb passed the 5' RACE reads through MiXCR, listing each CDR3 protein once. This table holds some 190,000 distinct CDR3 sequences, around 17% found once. CDR1 is KGHDR, CDR2 SFDVKD, per germline. Trimming removed 7 bases from V and 3 bases from J; junction bases left unmatched: 10. The CDR3 covers 16 residues. General observations from the study: Clones from the second wave (peaking day 37) had unconfirmed SARS-CoV-2 specificity. Several responding clones turned up in pre-infection memory, indicating that cross-reactive memory may have taken part.

The J gene is TRBJ2-1, the V gene TRBV24-1; TRBD2 aligns across 8 bases. The specimen was PBMCs or a T cell subset sorted from them (not recorded which). The sequence came from an adult woman who had mild COVID-19 (a few samples of this study predate the infection). Cell type and time point are not known. The CDR3 spells CATSTTTAGVYNEQFF. The DNA of the CDR3 is TGTGCCACCAGCACCACCACAGCGGGAGTCTACAATGAGCAGTTCTTC.